These T cell receptor beta chains were read from a single sample in a study of blood T cell repertoires in COVID-19. Using immunoSEQ multiplex PCR, the repertoire was profiled, and TCRdb retains in-frame clones only, with some absent. The sample lists around 260,000 clones, 75% to 90% seen once, with roughly 10% in the top ten. The sample taken for sequencing was peripheral blood. These receptors were collected from an older woman with COVID-19, enrolled during active disease. Each CDR3 is given with its conserved first and last residue. Fields, in order: J gene, D gene, clone size, V gene, CDR3 protein, CDR3 DNA. A D gene is named only where the DNA matches it firmly. Some rows have no size entry. The others give once, few or many, or a class for an expanded clone.

J gene: TRBJ1-2
D gene: TRBD1
clone size: NA
V gene: TRBV6-5
CDR3 protein: CASGYRGYGYTF
CDR3 DNA: TGTGCCAGCGGGTACAGGGGCTATGGCTACACCTTC

J gene: TRBJ2-7
D gene: TRBD2
clone size: NA
V gene: TRBV3-1/TRBV3-2
CDR3 protein: CASSQEPSGTTSYEQYF
CDR3 DNA: TGTGCCAGCAGCCAAGAACCTAGCGGGACAACCTCCTACGAGCAGTACTTC

J gene: TRBJ2-1
D gene: NA
clone size: NA
V gene: TRBV11-2
CDR3 protein: CASSFGGAEYNEQFF
CDR3 DNA: TGTGCCAGCAGCTTCGGCGGAGCCGAATACAATGAGCAGTTCTTC

J gene: TRBJ2-1
D gene: TRBD2
clone size: NA
V gene: TRBV4-2
CDR3 protein: CASSLSTWGGFNEQFF
CDR3 DNA: TGTGCCAGCAGCCTCTCCACCTGGGGGGGGTTCAATGAGCAGTTCTTC

J gene: TRBJ2-7
D gene: TRBD2
clone size: few
V gene: TRBV28
CDR3 protein: CASSSPFSGPTYEQYF
CDR3 DNA: TGTGCCAGCAGTTCCCCTTTTAGCGGGCCTACCTACGAGCAGTACTTC

J gene: TRBJ1-1
D gene: NA
clone size: NA
V gene: TRBV6-1
CDR3 protein: CASSEGGLGREEAFF
CDR3 DNA: TGTGCCAGCAGTGAAGGAGGCTTGGGTCGCGAGGAGGCTTTCTTT

J gene: TRBJ2-1
D gene: TRBD2
clone size: NA
V gene: TRBV28
CDR3 protein: CASTTVGSGRYNEQFF
CDR3 DNA: TGTGCCAGCACCACCGTGGGGAGCGGGAGATACAATGAGCAGTTCTTC

J gene: TRBJ2-4
D gene: TRBD1
clone size: NA
V gene: TRBV10-3
CDR3 protein: CAISPGTGKLAKNIQYF
CDR3 DNA: TGTGCCATCAGCCCCGGGACAGGAAAACTAGCCAAAAACATTCAGTACTTC

J gene: TRBJ2-1
D gene: TRBD1
clone size: NA
V gene: TRBV5-1
CDR3 protein: CASSPGTGKNEQFF
CDR3 DNA: TGCGCCAGCAGCCCGGGGACAGGGAAGAATGAGCAGTTCTTC

J gene: TRBJ2-7
D gene: TRBD1
clone size: NA
V gene: TRBV29-1
CDR3 protein: CSVRDRSNGGQYF
CDR3 DNA: TGCAGCGTCCGGGACAGGAGCAACGGGGGGCAGTACTTC

J gene: TRBJ1-1
D gene: NA
clone size: once
V gene: TRBV10-3
CDR3 protein: CAISVQGPTEAFF
CDR3 DNA: TGTGCCATCAGTGTTCAGGGTCCAACTGAAGCTTTCTTT

J gene: TRBJ2-7
D gene: NA
clone size: NA
V gene: TRBV28
CDR3 protein: CASTEGGRSYEQYF
CDR3 DNA: TGTGCCAGCACCGAGGGGGGGCGATCCTACGAGCAGTACTTC

J gene: TRBJ2-3
D gene: NA
clone size: NA
V gene: TRBV2
CDR3 protein: CASRQADTQYF
CDR3 DNA: TGTGCCAGCAGACAGGCAGATACGCAGTATTTT

J gene: TRBJ2-7
D gene: NA
clone size: NA
V gene: TRBV4-3
CDR3 protein: CASSQDRDYEQYF
CDR3 DNA: TGCGCCAGCAGCCAAGACAGGGACTACGAGCAGTACTTC

J gene: TRBJ1-6
D gene: NA
clone size: NA
V gene: TRBV19
CDR3 protein: CASNHDLYNSPLHF
CDR3 DNA: TGTGCCAGTAACCACGATCTATATAATTCACCCCTCCACTTT

J gene: TRBJ2-1
D gene: TRBD1
clone size: NA
V gene: TRBV19
CDR3 protein: CASSVTGVWGNEQFF
CDR3 DNA: TGTGCCAGTAGTGTCACAGGGGTTTGGGGCAATGAGCAGTTCTTC

J gene: TRBJ2-7
D gene: TRBD1
clone size: NA
V gene: TRBV11-2
CDR3 protein: CATGTGVNEQYF
CDR3 DNA: TGTGCCACCGGGACAGGGGTTAACGAGCAGTACTTC

J gene: TRBJ2-7
D gene: NA
clone size: NA
V gene: TRBV5-5
CDR3 protein: CASSLGGGEQYF
CDR3 DNA: TGTGCCAGCAGCTTGGGAGGGGGCGAGCAGTACTTC

J gene: TRBJ2-7
D gene: TRBD2
clone size: NA
V gene: TRBV23-1
CDR3 protein: CASSQFGGTSYEQYF
CDR3 DNA: TGCGCCAGCAGTCAATTTGGAGGGACTAGCTACGAGCAGTACTTC

J gene: TRBJ1-6
D gene: TRBD1
clone size: NA
V gene: TRBV25-1
CDR3 protein: CASSGGQENYNSPLHF
CDR3 DNA: TGTGCCAGCAGTGGGGGACAGGAAAACTATAATTCACCCCTCCACTTT

J gene: TRBJ2-2
D gene: NA
clone size: once
V gene: TRBV30
CDR3 protein: CAWSVLVPGELFF
CDR3 DNA: TGTGCCTGGAGTGTACTAGTCCCCGGGGAGCTGTTTTTT

J gene: TRBJ1-2
D gene: NA
clone size: NA
V gene: TRBV30
CDR3 protein: CAWRYREGYTF
CDR3 DNA: TGTGCCTGGAGGTACAGGGAGGGCTACACCTTC

J gene: TRBJ1-5
D gene: NA
clone size: NA
V gene: TRBV5-1
CDR3 protein: CASSLDGMSNQPQHF
CDR3 DNA: TGCGCCAGCAGCTTGGACGGGATGAGCAATCAGCCCCAGCATTTT

J gene: TRBJ2-5
D gene: NA
clone size: NA
V gene: TRBV7-2
CDR3 protein: CASSSTGMSKETQYF
CDR3 DNA: TGTGCCAGCAGCTCAACAGGGATGTCAAAAGAGACCCAGTACTTC

J gene: TRBJ1-5
D gene: NA
clone size: NA
V gene: TRBV2
CDR3 protein: CASSERSGDQPQHF
CDR3 DNA: TGTGCCAGCAGTGAAAGGTCAGGGGATCAGCCCCAGCATTTT

J gene: TRBJ2-4
D gene: NA
clone size: NA
V gene: TRBV7-8
CDR3 protein: CASSLRGGLVNIQYF
CDR3 DNA: TGTGCCAGCAGCTTAAGAGGAGGCCTGGTTAACATTCAGTACTTC

J gene: TRBJ2-7
D gene: NA
clone size: NA
V gene: TRBV19
CDR3 protein: CASSITGTYEQYF
CDR3 DNA: TGTGCCAGTAGTATTACAGGGACCTACGAGCAGTACTTC

J gene: TRBJ1-5
D gene: TRBD1
clone size: NA
V gene: TRBV30
CDR3 protein: CAWSWGRQGNQPQHF
CDR3 DNA: TGTGCCTGGAGTTGGGGCCGACAGGGAAATCAGCCCCAGCATTTT

J gene: TRBJ2-1
D gene: TRBD2
clone size: NA
V gene: TRBV9
CDR3 protein: CASSTSGRESHNEQFF
CDR3 DNA: TGTGCCAGCAGCACAAGCGGGAGAGAGTCCCACAATGAGCAGTTCTTC

J gene: TRBJ1-1
D gene: NA
clone size: NA
V gene: TRBV30
CDR3 protein: CAWGGGPLAFF
CDR3 DNA: TGTGCCTGGGGGGGCGGGCCGTTAGCTTTCTTT

J gene: TRBJ1-2
D gene: TRBD1
clone size: NA
V gene: TRBV29-1
CDR3 protein: CSVRDRIHGYTF
CDR3 DNA: TGCAGCGTGCGGGACAGGATCCATGGCTACACCTTC